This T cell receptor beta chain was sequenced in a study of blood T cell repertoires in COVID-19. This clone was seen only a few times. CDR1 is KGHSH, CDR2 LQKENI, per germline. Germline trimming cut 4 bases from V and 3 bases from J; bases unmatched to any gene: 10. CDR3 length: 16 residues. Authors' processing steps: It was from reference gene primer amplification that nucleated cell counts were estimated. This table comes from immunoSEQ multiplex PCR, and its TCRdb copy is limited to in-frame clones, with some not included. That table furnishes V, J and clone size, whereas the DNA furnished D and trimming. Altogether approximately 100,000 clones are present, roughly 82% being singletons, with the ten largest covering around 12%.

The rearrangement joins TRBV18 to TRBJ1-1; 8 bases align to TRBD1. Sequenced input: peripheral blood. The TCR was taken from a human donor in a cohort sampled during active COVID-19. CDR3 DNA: TGTGCCAGCTCACTCATGGACAGGGAAATATACACTGAAGCTTTCTTT. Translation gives CASSLMDREIYTEAFF.